This T cell receptor beta chain was identified in a study of early T cells in non-severe SARS-CoV-2 infection. The CDR3 is made up of 16 amino acids. TCRdb re-derived calls from the 5' RACE reads in MiXCR, one entry per CDR3 protein. Here the sample spans about 77,000 distinct CDR3 sequences, around 5% being singletons. This receptor was identified in an adult who was a healthcare worker with PCR-confirmed SARS-CoV-2 infection or an uninfected control (not recorded which). The J gene is TRBJ2-1, the V gene TRBV21-1; the D segment call TRBD1 is taken from the table without a DNA check. TRBV21-1 is tagged as a pseudogene. Source: whole blood, taken at baseline. The CDR3 sequence: CASSKGHQGLGNEQFF. DNA of the CDR3: TGTGCCAGCAGCAAAGGGCACCAGGGGTTGGGCAATGAGCAGTTCTTC.